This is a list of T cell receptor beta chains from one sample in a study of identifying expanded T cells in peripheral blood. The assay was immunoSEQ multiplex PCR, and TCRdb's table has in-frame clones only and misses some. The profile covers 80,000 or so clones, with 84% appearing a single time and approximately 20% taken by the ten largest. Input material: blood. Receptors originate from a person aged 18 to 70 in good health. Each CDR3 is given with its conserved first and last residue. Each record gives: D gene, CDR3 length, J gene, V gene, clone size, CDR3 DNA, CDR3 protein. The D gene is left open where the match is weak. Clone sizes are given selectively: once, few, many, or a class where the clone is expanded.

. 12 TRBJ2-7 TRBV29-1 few TGCAGCGGCCTCAGCAATTTCTACGAGCAGTACTTC CSGLSNFYEQYF
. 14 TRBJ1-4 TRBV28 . TGTGCCAGCAGTTTATTACAGGGTAATGAAAAACTGTTTTTT CASSLLQGNEKLFF
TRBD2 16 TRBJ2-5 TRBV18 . TGTGCCAGCTCAGACGGACTAGCGGGGCAAAGAGAGACCCAGTACTTC CASSDGLAGQRETQYF
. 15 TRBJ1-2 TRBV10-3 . TGTGCCACCGTAATGGGCCACCCCTACTCTGATGGCTACACCTTC CATVMGHPYSDGYTF
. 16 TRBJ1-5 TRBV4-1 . TGCGCCAGCAGCCAGTTCCACCCAGGGGGCAATCAGCCCCAGCATTTT CASSQFHPGGNQPQHF
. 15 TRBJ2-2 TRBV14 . TGTGCCAGCAGCCAGCAGGCCGGGGGCACCGGGGAGCTGTTTTTT CASSQQAGGTGELFF
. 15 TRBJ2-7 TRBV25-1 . TGTGCCAGCAGTCGTCCAGGGACTGGATACTACGAGCAGTACTTC CASSRPGTGYYEQYF
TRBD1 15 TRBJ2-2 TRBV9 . TGTGCCAGCAGCGCGTCTACAGGGGTTGACGGGGAGCTGTTTTTT CASSASTGVDGELFF
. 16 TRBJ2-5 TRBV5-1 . TGCGCCAGCAGCTTGGGATGGGGCCAAACCTCTGAGACCCAGTACTTC CASSLGWGQTSETQYF
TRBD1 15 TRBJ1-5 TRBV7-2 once TGTGCCAGCAGCCTCGACAGGGGGCCCAATCAGCCCCAGCATTTT CASSLDRGPNQPQHF
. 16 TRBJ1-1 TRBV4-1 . TGCGCCAGCAGCCAAGATAGTGCCGGATGGAACACTGAAGCTTTCTTT CASSQDSAGWNTEAFF
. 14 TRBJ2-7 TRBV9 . TGTGCCAGCAGCGTAGGACTAGTCCCCTACGAGCAGTACTTC CASSVGLVPYEQYF
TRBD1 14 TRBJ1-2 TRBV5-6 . TGTGCCAGCAGCGTGACGGACAGGATCTATGGCTACACCTTC CASSVTDRIYGYTF
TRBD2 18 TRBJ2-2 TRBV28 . TGTGCCAGCAGTTTTTCTTACGGGGGAGGGAGGAACACCGGGGAGCTGTTTTTT CASSFSYGGGRNTGELFF
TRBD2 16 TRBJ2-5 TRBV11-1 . TGTGCCAGCAGGCCCACCGGGACTAGCGGGGGAATGGCCCAGTACTTC CASRPTGTSGGMAQYF
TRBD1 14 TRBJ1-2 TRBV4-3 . TGCGCCAGCAGCCAGGACAGGGGAATCCCTGGCTACACCTTC CASSQDRGIPGYTF
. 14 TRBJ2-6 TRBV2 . TGTGCCAGCAGTGAGCAGTCTGGGGCCAACGTCCTGACTTTC CASSEQSGANVLTF
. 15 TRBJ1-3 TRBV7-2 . TGTGCCAGCAGCTCCCACGGGAGCTCTGGAAACACCATATATTTT CASSSHGSSGNTIYF
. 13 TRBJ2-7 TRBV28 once TGTGCCAGCAGCTCAGGGGGGTCCTACGAGCAGTACTTC CASSSGGSYEQYF
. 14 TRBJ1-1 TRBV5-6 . TGTGCCAGCAGCTTTGATGTGGGGTCCACTGAAGCTTTCTTT CASSFDVGSTEAFF
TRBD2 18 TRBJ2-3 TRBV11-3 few TGTGCCAGCAGCCATGGGGCCGTAGGACTAGGGGATTGGGATACGCAGTATTTT CASSHGAVGLGDWDTQYF
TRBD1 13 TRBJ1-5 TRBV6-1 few TGTGCCAGCTCACAGGGGTTGGATCAGCCCCAGCATTTT CASSQGLDQPQHF
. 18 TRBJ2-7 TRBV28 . TGTGCCAGCAGCAGAGAAGTTGGCGTGGGCGGGTTAACCTACGAGCAGTACTTC CASSREVGVGGLTYEQYF
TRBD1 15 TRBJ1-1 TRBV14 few TGTGCCAGCAGCCATACAGGGGTTATGGGCACTGAAGCTTTCTTT CASSHTGVMGTEAFF
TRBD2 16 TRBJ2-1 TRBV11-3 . TGTGCCAGCAGCTTAGGAGGACTAGCGGTCTACAATGAGCAGTTCTTC CASSLGGLAVYNEQFF
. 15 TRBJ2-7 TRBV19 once TGTGCCAGTAGTGTCGGGACAAGCGGTCACTACGAGCAGTACTTC CASSVGTSGHYEQYF
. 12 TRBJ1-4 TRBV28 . TGTGCCAGCAGCCCACTCAATGAAAAACTGTTTTTT CASSPLNEKLFF
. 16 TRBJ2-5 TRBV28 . TGTGCCAGCAGTTTATCCCCCCTGGTGTACCAAGAGACCCAGTACTTC CASSLSPLVYQETQYF
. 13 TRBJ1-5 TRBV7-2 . TGTGCCAGCAGCGTTAGGGGAGATCAGCCCCAGCATTTT CASSVRGDQPQHF
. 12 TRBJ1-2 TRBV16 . TGTGCCAGCAGCCTCACGACCTATGGCTACACCTTC CASSLTTYGYTF
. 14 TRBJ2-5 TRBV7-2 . TGTGCCAGCAGCTTAGCCCGGGGACGGGAGACCCAGTACTTC CASSLARGRETQYF
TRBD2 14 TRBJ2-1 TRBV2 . TGTGCCAGCAGTCTAGCGGGAGGCTACAATGAGCAGTTCTTC CASSLAGGYNEQFF
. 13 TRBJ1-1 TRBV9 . TGTGCCAGCAGCGTAGAGGGGGAAACTGAAGCTTTCTTT CASSVEGETEAFF
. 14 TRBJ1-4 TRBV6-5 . TGTGCCAGCAGTTACTCGAGGTTGACTGAAAAACTGTTTTTT CASSYSRLTEKLFF
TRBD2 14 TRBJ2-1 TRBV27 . TGTGCCAGCAGAAGACTAGCGGTTTACAATGAGCAGTTCTTC CASRRLAVYNEQFF
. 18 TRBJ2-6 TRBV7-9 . TGTGCCAGCAGCTTCATCGGGACACTCTTCTCTGGGGCCAACGTCCTGACTTTC CASSFIGTLFSGANVLTF
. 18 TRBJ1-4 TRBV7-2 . TGTGCCAGCAGCCCCTCCCTCGGGTCGGGGGGGACTAATGAAAAACTGTTTTTT CASSPSLGSGGTNEKLFF
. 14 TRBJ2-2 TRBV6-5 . TGTGCCAGCAGTTACGGTCCGAACACCGGGGAGCTGTTTTTT CASSYGPNTGELFF
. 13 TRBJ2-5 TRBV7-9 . TGTGCCAGCAGCCCACCATCGGTAGAGACCCAGTACTTC CASSPPSVETQYF
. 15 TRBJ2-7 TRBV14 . TGTGCCAGCAGCCAAGAGCCGACGGATTTCTACGAGCAGTACTTC CASSQEPTDFYEQYF
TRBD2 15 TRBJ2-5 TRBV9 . TGTGCCAGCAGCGGGAGGGGACTAGTTGTAGAGACCCAGTACTTC CASSGRGLVVETQYF
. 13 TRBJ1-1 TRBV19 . TGTGCCACCTTAGGGGATCGGTACACTGAAGCTTTCTTT CATLGDRYTEAFF
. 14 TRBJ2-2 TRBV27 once TGTGCCAGCAGAAGTGGGACGAACACCGGGGAGCTGTTTTTT CASRSGTNTGELFF
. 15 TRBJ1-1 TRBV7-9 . TGTGCCAGCAGCCTCGGACTCGGACTGAATACTGAAGCTTTCTTT CASSLGLGLNTEAFF
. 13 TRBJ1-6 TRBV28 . TGTGCCAGCAGTTTATCGAAGCCCCCACCCCTCCACTTT CASSLSKPPPLHF
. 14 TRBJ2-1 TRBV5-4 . TGTGCCAGCAGCACTATCAACATGTTCGATGAGCAGTTCTTC CASSTINMFDEQFF
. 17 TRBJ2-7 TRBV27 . TGTGCCAGCAGTGGTAAATATAGGAGTTCCCGAAATGGCGAGCAGTACTTC CASSGKYRSSRNGEQYF
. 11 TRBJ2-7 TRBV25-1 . TGTGCCAGCAGTGAAGAGTACGAGCAGTACTTC CASSEEYEQYF
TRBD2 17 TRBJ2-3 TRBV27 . TGTGCCAGCAGTGCCCACCTAGCGGGAGCCCTGAGGGATACGCAGTATTTT CASSAHLAGALRDTQYF
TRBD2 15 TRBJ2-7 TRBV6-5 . TGTGCCAGCAGTATAGATAGCGGGAGGAACTACGAGCAGTACTTC CASSIDSGRNYEQYF
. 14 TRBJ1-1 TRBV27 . TGTGCCAGCATTTCTGACAGATTGAACACTGAAGCTTTCTTT CASISDRLNTEAFF
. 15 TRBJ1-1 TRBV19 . TGTGCCAGTAGTTCCCCCCCCGGGGTGAACACTGAAGCTTTCTTT CASSSPPGVNTEAFF
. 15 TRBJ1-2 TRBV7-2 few TGTGCCAGCAGCCGCCCAGGGCGGACTAACTATGGCTACACCTTC CASSRPGRTNYGYTF
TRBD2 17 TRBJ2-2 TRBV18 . TGTGCCAGCTCACCGCCCACTAGCGGGAGAACTGGCGGGGAGCTGTTTTTT CASSPPTSGRTGGELFF